Reported below is one TCR beta chain. The treatment: some 20 received Ad26.COV2.S at low or high dose, single or two shots; roughly five received placebo; per-sample allocation not given. Samples came from day 63 after the first vaccine or placebo injection. The assay was immunoSEQ multiplex PCR, and TCRdb's table has in-frame clones only and misses some. The sample gives 300,000 to 350,000 clones, roughly 90% of which show up once; around 4.5% is in the top ten. The data stem from a study of Ad26.COV2.S vaccination and SARS-CoV-2 variants. On the study more broadly: Ad26.COV2.S given intramuscularly, once or twice 56 days apart.

Trimming shortened V by 2 bases and J by 2 bases, and 12 bases separated the two germline ends. Per the germline V gene, CDR1 is SGHTA and CDR2 is FQGTGA. There are 15 residues in the CDR3. The material was peripheral blood, obtained in a trial of Ad26.COV2.S vaccine versus placebo. The gene calls are TRBV7-3 and TRBJ1-1; maybe TRBD1 (6 bases). This receptor was taken from a person aged 18-60 years who received the Ad26.COV2.S COVID-19 vaccine or a placebo. The CDR3 DNA reads as TGTGCCAGCAGCTTATCGGGTGGGGGCAACACTGAAGCTTTCTTT. Residues: CASSLSGGGNTEAFF.